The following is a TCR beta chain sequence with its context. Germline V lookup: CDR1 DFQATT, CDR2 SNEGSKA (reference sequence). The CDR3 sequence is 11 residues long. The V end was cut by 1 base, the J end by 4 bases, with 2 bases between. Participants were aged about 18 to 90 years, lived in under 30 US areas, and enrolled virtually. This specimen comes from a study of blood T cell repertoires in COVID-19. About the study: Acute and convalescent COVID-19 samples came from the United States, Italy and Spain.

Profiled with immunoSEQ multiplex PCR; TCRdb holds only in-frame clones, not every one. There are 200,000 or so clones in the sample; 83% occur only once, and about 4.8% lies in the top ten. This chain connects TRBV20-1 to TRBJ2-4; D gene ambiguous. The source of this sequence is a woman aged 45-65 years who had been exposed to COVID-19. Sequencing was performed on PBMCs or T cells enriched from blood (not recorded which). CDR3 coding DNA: TGCAGTGCTAGAGCGAAAAACATTCAGTACTTC. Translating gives CSARAKNIQYF.